This passage covers 9 T cell receptor beta chains from one sample sequenced in a study of T cell repertoires in cytomegalovirus infection. No antigen has been identified for these receptors. TCRdb re-called the reads through MiXCR, storing one row per CDR3 protein. The sample holds 750,000 to 950,000 distinct CDR3 sequences, roughly 28% seen once. The source material was cultured CD8+ T cells from PBMCs, sampled from culture after CMV antigen stimulation. The receptor source for this set is a human donor in good health (CMV status not recorded). Some clones in this sample may be carry-over from other donors' samples.

CDR3 protein: CASSEYRETYEQYF. CDR3 in DNA: TGTGCCAGCAGTGAGTACAGGGAAACCTACGAGCAGTACTTC. The V call is TRBV6-1, the J call TRBJ2-7; possible D gene TRBD1, 6 bases. Trimming cost V 3 bases and J 2 bases, with 11 bases left between them. The CDR3 loop spans 14 amino acids. In germline, CDR1 is MNHNS, CDR2 SASEGT.

This clonotype has just one count. With a much larger clone just one base away, this may be a read error. V is TRBV7-8 and J is TRBJ2-3; the D gene is possibly TRBD2 (5 bases). The germline V gene has CDR1 SGHVS and CDR2 FQNEAQ. The CDR3 spans 14 residues. The CDR3 here is CASSLVTITDMQYF. The CDR3 DNA reads as TGTGCCAGCAGCTTAGTGACTATCACAGATATGCAGTATTTT.

This CDR3 reads CSARGFSGANVLTF. The CDR3 DNA sequence: TGCAGTGCTAGAGGCTTCTCTGGGGCCAACGTCCTGACTTTC. The gene calls are TRBV20-1 and TRBJ2-6; D gene unclear. Germline lookup yields CDR1 DFQATT and CDR2 SNEGSKA (reference sequence). V was trimmed by 1 base and J by 0 bases, leaving 4 bases between them. The length of the CDR3 is 14 residues.

The V call is TRBV6-2 or TRBV6-3, the J call TRBJ1-6; a possible D gene is TRBD1 (5 bases). Trimming stripped 2 bases from V and 8 bases from J, with 19 bases between. Germline assignment: CDR1 MNHEY and CDR2 SVGEGT. The CDR3 spans 17 residues. CDR3 region: CASSYPKTGIGDSPLHF. Here the CDR3 DNA reads TGTGCCAGCAGTTACCCTAAAACCGGGATAGGGGATTCACCCCTCCACTTT.

There are a few counts of this clonotype. In DNA form, the CDR3 reads TGTGCCAGCAGTCATGCCCGGGGGACAGGGGGCGATGGCTACACCTTC. It codes for CASSHARGTGGDGYTF. The chain joins TRBV28 to TRBJ1-2, with 12 bases that match TRBD1. J gave up 6 bases and V 5 bases, and 10 bases lay outside the gene matches. This CDR3 comprises 16 residues. Germline loops: CDR1 MDHEN, CDR2 SYDVKM.

This clonotype was counted a few times. CDR3 region: CASSFILGQVNTGELFF. The CDR3 coding sequence is TGTGCCAGCAGCTTTATCCTAGGACAAGTAAACACCGGGGAGCTGTTTTTT. V gene TRBV7-9 combines with J gene TRBJ2-2, with a possible D match to TRBD1 (5 bases). This CDR3 comprises 17 residues. V lost 3 bases and J lost 2, with 16 bases in between. Germline-derived CDR1 and CDR2 are SEHNR and FQNEAQ (reference sequence).

This clonotype was picked up a small number of times. The V call is TRBV28, the J call TRBJ2-7, with 10 positions matching TRBD1. Germline values: CDR1 MDHEN, CDR2 SYDVKM. The ends lost 3 bases at V and 5 bases at J; junction bases unmatched: 4. The CDR3 loop spans 14 amino acids. CDR3 sequence reads: CASSFGDRGDEQYV. For the CDR3, the DNA is TGTGCCAGCAGTTTTGGGGACAGGGGCGACGAGCAGTACGTC.

The chain combines TRBV6-5 with TRBJ2-7; either TRBD1 or TRBD2 may fit D (6 bases each). The germline V and J ends were trimmed by 2 bases and 4 bases, with 12 bases remaining between them. The germline gives CDR1 MNHEY, CDR2 SVGAGI. The CDR3 is 14 amino acids. CDR3: CASSYGEGGYEQYV. The CDR3 bases are TGTGCCAGCAGTTACGGAGAGGGGGGATACGAGCAGTACGTC.

J is TRBJ2-7 and V is TRBV6-2 or TRBV6-3, with D perhaps TRBD2 (5 bases). Germline CDR1 and CDR2: MNHEY and SVGEGT. Trimming removed 5 bases at V and 0 bases at J, with 8 bases between. There are 13 residues in the CDR3. This CDR3 is CASSPDYSYEQYV. The CDR3, as DNA: TGTGCCAGCAGTCCCGACTACTCCTACGAGCAGTACGTC.